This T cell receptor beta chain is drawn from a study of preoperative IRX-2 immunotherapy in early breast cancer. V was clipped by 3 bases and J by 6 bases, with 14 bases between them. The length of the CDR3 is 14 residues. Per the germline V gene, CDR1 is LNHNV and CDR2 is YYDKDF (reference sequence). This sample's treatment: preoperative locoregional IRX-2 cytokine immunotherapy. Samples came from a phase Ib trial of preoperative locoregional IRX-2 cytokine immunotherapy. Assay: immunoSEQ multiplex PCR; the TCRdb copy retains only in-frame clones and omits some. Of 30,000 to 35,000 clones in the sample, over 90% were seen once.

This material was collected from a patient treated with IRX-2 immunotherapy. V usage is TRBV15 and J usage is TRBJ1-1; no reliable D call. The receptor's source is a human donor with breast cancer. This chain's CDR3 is CATSRSNIGSEAFF. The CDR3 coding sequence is TGTGCCACCAGCAGGTCGAATATAGGCTCTGAAGCTTTCTTT.